The 8 T cell receptor beta chains below come from one sample, sequenced in a study of beta chain features in type 1 diabetes. Study results and limitations: Moderately but significantly shorter TCRB CDR3s were found in Type 1 diabetes patients in all four CD4+ subsets.

No cognate antigen is known for these TCRs. Expressed TCRB transcripts were sequenced because the entire RNA isolate underwent reverse transcription. TCRdb's copy holds only in-frame clones and misses some; the assay was immunoSEQ multiplex PCR. This repertoire shows about 700,000 clones, around 15% found once; its top ten account for approximately 0.021%. Sequences were obtained from naive CD4+ T cells from blood. The receptors were sampled from a man younger than 30 with type 1 diabetes.

This clone was seen a handful of times. The V call is TRBV7-9, the J call TRBJ2-5; TRBD1 agrees at 9 bases. Germline CDR1 and CDR2: SEHNR and FQNEAQ (reference sequence). This CDR3 is built from 14 residues. The trim removed 4 bases at V and 5 bases at J, leaving 5 bases unmatched. The CDR3 reads CASSSGQGNETQYF. The CDR3 DNA is TGTGCCAGCAGCTCGGGACAGGGTAACGAGACCCAGTACTTC.

This clone was seen a handful of times. The CDR3 spells CAWSSTGWPNPPYYGYTF. For the CDR3, the DNA is TGTGCCTGGAGCTCGACAGGATGGCCTAATCCCCCTTACTATGGCTACACCTTC. The V call is TRBV30, the J call TRBJ1-2, with D possibly matching TRBD1 (6 bases). Germline CDR1 GTSNPN, CDR2 SVGIG (reference sequence). This CDR3 has 18 residues. V lost 3 bases and J 3 bases, leaving 26 bases between the germline ends.

This clone has more than one count but fewer than ten. V gene TRBV10-2 combines with J gene TRBJ1-1; D is possibly TRBD1 (6 bases). The CDR3 consists of 14 residues. CDR1 and CDR2 (germline): WSHSY, SAAADI. V shed 3 bases and J shed 4 bases, with 12 bases lying between them. This CDR3 is CASSDGQGSTEAFF. CDR3 nucleotides: TGCGCCAGCAGTGACGGGCAGGGGAGCACTGAAGCTTTCTTT.

This clone was detected a few times. V and J are TRBV25-1 and TRBJ2-3; 10 bases are shared with TRBD2. The CDR3 runs to 15 residues. V was clipped by 4 bases and J by 4 bases; unmatched bases: 5. Germline V CDR1 and CDR2: MGHDK, SYGVNS. CDR3 DNA sequence: TGTGCCAGCAGTGGAACTAGCGGGGATCCAGATACGCAGTATTTT. Translation: CASSGTSGDPDTQYF.

The gene calls are TRBV28 and TRBJ1-1; tentatively, D is TRBD1 (5 bases). The CDR3 has 13 amino acids. Germline CDR1 MDHEN, CDR2 SYDVKM. The V gene lost 5 bases and the J gene lost 0 bases, with 7 bases spanning the gap. Here the CDR3 reads CASSVQVNTEAFF. CDR3 nucleotide sequence: TGTGCCAGCAGTGTACAGGTGAACACTGAAGCTTTCTTT. Full variable domain (remainder filled in from reference TRBV28 and TRBJ1-1): DVKVTQSSRYLVKRTGEKVFLECVQDMDHENMFWYRQDPGLGLRLIYFSYDVKMKEKGDIPEGYSVSREKKERFSLILESASTNQTSMYLCASSVQVNTEAFFGQGTRLTVV.

This chain uses TRBV7-9 with TRBJ2-1; 8 bases fit TRBD2. This CDR3 has 16 amino acids. In germline, CDR1 is SEHNR, CDR2 FQNEAQ (reference sequence). V lost 5 bases to trimming and J lost 6 bases; unmatched junction nucleotides: 12. The CDR3 is CASSPRAGGIVNEQFF. CDR3 DNA sequence: TGTGCCAGCAGCCCCAGGGCGGGGGGCATCGTCAATGAGCAGTTCTTC. Looking up the rest from reference TRBV7-9 and TRBJ2-1 gives the full variable domain: DTGVSQNPRHKITKRGQNVTFRCDPISEHNRLYWYRQTLGQGPEFLTYFQNEAQLEKSRLLSDRFSAERPKGSFSTLEIQRTEQGDSAMYLCASSPRAGGIVNEQFFGPGTRLTVL.

This chain joins TRBV30 and TRBJ1-6; D is ambiguous. Trimming pared 2 bases from V and 7 bases from J, leaving 12 bases between. Germline V gene data show CDR1 as GTSNPN and CDR2 as SVGIG (reference sequence). This CDR3 comprises 14 residues. Here the CDR3 DNA reads TGTGCCTGGAGTAAGGGTGCGGGGAATTCACCCCTCCACTTT. As protein: CAWSKGAGNSPLHF.

This clone appeared a few times. The CDR3 loop is CSVDPGGGPVTYNEQFF. The CDR3 DNA follows: TGCAGCGTTGACCCCGGCGGGGGCCCAGTCACGTACAATGAGCAGTTCTTC. This rearrangement joins TRBV29-1 to TRBJ2-1, with a weak D call TRBD2 (7 bases). V was cut by 3 bases and J by 4 bases, with 22 bases left in between. The CDR3 totals 17 residues. Germline CDR1 is SQVTM and CDR2 is ANQGSEA.